The T cell receptor beta chain described here comes from a study of blood T cell repertoires in COVID-19. Across the study: Specimens from acute and convalescent COVID-19 originated in the United States, Italy and Spain. PBMCs, B-cell-depleted T cells, or T cells were the source of the cDNA or gDNA that made up the material.

CDR3 length equals 14 residues. CDR1 is GTSNPN and CDR2 is SVGIG in the germline V gene (reference sequence). With 2 bases removed from V and 4 bases from J, the gap between germline ends came to 12 bases. In the study's own analysis: Nucleated cell counts were estimated from reference gene primer amplification. Sequencing was performed with immunoSEQ multiplex PCR; in TCRdb, only in-frame clones are kept and a portion is missing. The V and J calls and clone size were taken over from that table, and D and trimming were inferred from the DNA. The data show hundreds of thousands of clones, with approximately 91% seen just once and about 9.9% held by the top ten.

Sequencing was carried out using PBMCs or T cells enriched from blood (not recorded which). The origin of this receptor is a middle-aged woman who had recovered from COVID-19. This chain joins TRBV30 and TRBJ2-1; D might be TRBD1 (5 bases). Written as DNA, the CDR3 is TGTGCCTGGAGTAGGGGCGAGAAATACAATGAGCAGTTCTTC. Its translation is CAWSRGEKYNEQFF.